These T cell receptor beta chains were read from a single sample in a study of CD8+ T cells in alopecia areata. Here immunoSEQ multiplex PCR was the method, and the copy in TCRdb shows in-frame clones only, minus some. This sample has 90,000 to 150,000 clones, with about 50% found just once. The sequenced sample was CD4+ T cells sorted from blood, obtained at week 4, from a patient treated with tofacitinib. The receptor set was obtained from a human donor with alopecia areata. CDR3s include the opening cysteine and the closing phenylalanine or tryptophan. Fields, in order: D gene, clone size, J gene, V gene, CDR3 protein, CDR3 DNA. The D gene is left open where the match is weak. Where a row states a size, it is once, few, many or the class of an expanded clone; other rows omit it.

D gene: TRBD1; clone size: .; J gene: TRBJ1-2; V gene: TRBV11-2; CDR3 protein: CASSPGGTGGAYGYTF; CDR3 DNA: TGTGCCAGCAGCCCCGGCGGGACAGGGGGCGCCTATGGCTACACCTTC
D gene: TRBD1; clone size: .; J gene: TRBJ1-4; V gene: TRBV30; CDR3 protein: CAGTGVEGEKLFF; CDR3 DNA: TGTGCCGGGACAGGGGTCGAGGGTGAAAAACTGTTTTTT
D gene: .; clone size: .; J gene: TRBJ1-6; V gene: TRBV2; CDR3 protein: CATGVEGNSPLHF; CDR3 DNA: TGTGCCACCGGAGTGGAGGGCAATTCACCCCTCCACTTT
D gene: .; clone size: .; J gene: TRBJ2-1; V gene: TRBV5-1; CDR3 protein: CASSPGELANEQFF; CDR3 DNA: TGCGCCAGCAGCCCAGGTGAACTAGCAAATGAGCAGTTCTTC
D gene: .; clone size: .; J gene: TRBJ1-2; V gene: TRBV7-2; CDR3 protein: CASSFPTASNYGYTF; CDR3 DNA: TGTGCCAGCAGCTTCCCGACGGCTTCGAACTATGGCTACACCTTC
D gene: .; clone size: .; J gene: TRBJ2-5; V gene: TRBV4-1; CDR3 protein: CASSQDLARRAETQYF; CDR3 DNA: TGCGCCAGCAGCCAAGATCTAGCGCGGAGGGCAGAGACCCAGTACTTC
D gene: .; clone size: .; J gene: TRBJ1-2; V gene: TRBV29-1; CDR3 protein: CTYERGYGYTF; CDR3 DNA: TGCACCTATGAACGGGGCTATGGCTACACCTTC
D gene: TRBD1; clone size: .; J gene: TRBJ2-3; V gene: TRBV29-1; CDR3 protein: CSVDNRGSVTDTQYF; CDR3 DNA: TGCAGCGTTGACAACAGGGGATCGGTTACAGATACGCAGTATTTT
D gene: TRBD2; clone size: .; J gene: TRBJ2-7; V gene: TRBV18; CDR3 protein: CASSPPGLAGGSAYEQYF; CDR3 DNA: TGTGCCAGCTCACCACCCGGACTAGCGGGGGGATCGGCCTACGAGCAGTACTTC
D gene: .; clone size: few; J gene: TRBJ1-1; V gene: TRBV28; CDR3 protein: CASTQGRAEAFF; CDR3 DNA: TGTGCCAGCACGCAGGGCAGGGCAGAAGCTTTCTTT
D gene: TRBD2; clone size: .; J gene: TRBJ2-3; V gene: TRBV7-9; CDR3 protein: CASIPGTSGSTDTQYF; CDR3 DNA: TGTGCCAGCATCCCCGGGACTAGCGGTAGCACAGATACGCAGTATTTT
D gene: .; clone size: .; J gene: TRBJ2-2; V gene: TRBV30; CDR3 protein: CAWKKSSTGELFF; CDR3 DNA: TGTGCCTGGAAAAAGAGTTCCACCGGGGAGCTGTTTTTT
D gene: TRBD2; clone size: .; J gene: TRBJ2-5; V gene: TRBV5-1; CDR3 protein: CASSLERTRGAQYF; CDR3 DNA: TGCGCCAGCAGCTTGGAGCGGACTAGGGGAGCCCAGTACTTC
D gene: .; clone size: .; J gene: TRBJ1-1; V gene: TRBV7-9; CDR3 protein: CASSLSDGDEAFF; CDR3 DNA: TGTGCCAGCAGCTTAAGTGACGGGGATGAAGCTTTCTTT
D gene: .; clone size: .; J gene: TRBJ1-1; V gene: TRBV30; CDR3 protein: CAWVGPKNTEAFF; CDR3 DNA: TGTGCCTGGGTGGGACCCAAGAACACTGAAGCTTTCTTT
D gene: .; clone size: .; J gene: TRBJ2-3; V gene: TRBV30; CDR3 protein: CAWNKGSTDTQYF; CDR3 DNA: TGTGCCTGGAATAAGGGGAGCACAGATACGCAGTATTTT
D gene: .; clone size: few; J gene: TRBJ1-2; V gene: TRBV18; CDR3 protein: CASSQDSPGHNYGYTF; CDR3 DNA: TGTGCCAGCTCACAAGATTCACCGGGACACAACTATGGCTACACCTTC
D gene: .; clone size: .; J gene: TRBJ1-4; V gene: TRBV27; CDR3 protein: CASSPIWGEKLFF; CDR3 DNA: TGTGCCAGCAGTCCCATCTGGGGTGAAAAACTGTTTTTT
D gene: .; clone size: few; J gene: TRBJ1-1; V gene: TRBV29-1; CDR3 protein: CSVEVRGANTEAFF; CDR3 DNA: TGCAGCGTTGAAGTACGGGGGGCGAACACTGAAGCTTTCTTT
D gene: .; clone size: medium-sized; J gene: TRBJ2-5; V gene: TRBV11-2; CDR3 protein: CASSWVRETQYF; CDR3 DNA: TGTGCCAGCAGCTGGGTAAGAGAGACCCAGTACTTC
D gene: .; clone size: .; J gene: TRBJ2-3; V gene: TRBV5-6; CDR3 protein: CASSPGRSDTQYF; CDR3 DNA: TGTGCCAGCAGCCCGGGACGGTCAGATACGCAGTATTTT
D gene: TRBD1; clone size: .; J gene: TRBJ2-7; V gene: TRBV6-5; CDR3 protein: CASSSPRDSYEQYF; CDR3 DNA: TGTGCCAGCAGTTCCCCCAGGGACAGCTACGAGCAGTACTTC
D gene: .; clone size: .; J gene: TRBJ1-2; V gene: TRBV30; CDR3 protein: CAWTAMDQGRYYGYTF; CDR3 DNA: TGTGCCTGGACTGCAATGGACCAAGGGCGGTACTATGGCTACACCTTC
D gene: .; clone size: .; J gene: TRBJ1-1; V gene: TRBV6-5; CDR3 protein: CASSYPGRRTEAFF; CDR3 DNA: TGTGCCAGCAGTTACCCGGGACGAAGAACTGAAGCTTTCTTT
D gene: TRBD1; clone size: .; J gene: TRBJ1-6; V gene: TRBV7-3; CDR3 protein: CASSSGGTGLSPLHF; CDR3 DNA: TGTGCCAGCAGCTCCGGGGGGACAGGGCTTTCACCCCTCCACTTT
D gene: .; clone size: few; J gene: TRBJ1-1; V gene: TRBV15; CDR3 protein: CATSRDWTEAFF; CDR3 DNA: TGTGCCACCAGCAGAGATTGGACTGAAGCTTTCTTT
D gene: TRBD2; clone size: .; J gene: TRBJ2-7; V gene: TRBV4-2; CDR3 protein: CASSRGLAGPHEQYF; CDR3 DNA: TGTGCCAGCAGCCGCGGACTAGCGGGACCCCACGAGCAGTACTTC
D gene: TRBD2; clone size: .; J gene: TRBJ2-1; V gene: TRBV5-1; CDR3 protein: CASSLVLAGNEQFF; CDR3 DNA: TGCGCCAGCAGCTTGGTACTAGCGGGGAATGAGCAGTTCTTC
D gene: .; clone size: .; J gene: TRBJ2-1; V gene: TRBV5-1; CDR3 protein: CASSLAGELEQFF; CDR3 DNA: TGCGCCAGCAGCTTGGCCGGGGAACTTGAGCAGTTCTTC
D gene: TRBD1; clone size: .; J gene: TRBJ1-1; V gene: TRBV29-1; CDR3 protein: CSGHTGGKGEAFF; CDR3 DNA: TGCAGCGGGCATACAGGGGGCAAGGGTGAAGCTTTCTTT
D gene: .; clone size: .; J gene: TRBJ2-3; V gene: TRBV7-9; CDR3 protein: CASSFPSTDTQYF; CDR3 DNA: TGTGCCAGCAGCTTCCCTAGCACAGATACGCAGTATTTT
D gene: .; clone size: .; J gene: TRBJ2-7; V gene: TRBV7-9; CDR3 protein: CASSSLYEQYF; CDR3 DNA: TGTGCCAGCAGCTCTCTCTACGAGCAGTACTTC
D gene: .; clone size: many; J gene: TRBJ2-5; V gene: TRBV6-6; CDR3 protein: CASSVGETQYF; CDR3 DNA: TGTGCCAGCAGTGTGGGGGAGACCCAGTACTTC
D gene: .; clone size: few; J gene: TRBJ1-2; V gene: TRBV7-9; CDR3 protein: CASSQDASLGGYTF; CDR3 DNA: TGTGCCAGCAGCCAGGATGCGTCCTTGGGTGGCTACACCTTC
D gene: .; clone size: .; J gene: TRBJ1-4; V gene: TRBV19; CDR3 protein: CASSMGYEKLFF; CDR3 DNA: TGTGCCAGTAGTATGGGGTACGAAAAACTGTTTTTT
D gene: .; clone size: .; J gene: TRBJ1-1; V gene: TRBV2; CDR3 protein: CASTWDTEAFF; CDR3 DNA: TGTGCCAGCACTTGGGACACTGAAGCTTTCTTT
D gene: .; clone size: few; J gene: TRBJ1-2; V gene: TRBV2; CDR3 protein: CASVRTFRRGGYTF; CDR3 DNA: TGTGCCAGCGTCAGGACCTTTCGACGGGGTGGCTACACCTTC
D gene: .; clone size: .; J gene: TRBJ2-1; V gene: TRBV4-1; CDR3 protein: CASSQVAEKQFF; CDR3 DNA: TGCGCCAGCAGCCAAGTAGCGGAGAAGCAGTTCTTC
D gene: .; clone size: .; J gene: TRBJ2-1; V gene: TRBV27; CDR3 protein: CASSLALGMLNEQFF; CDR3 DNA: TGTGCCAGCAGTTTAGCGCTAGGGATGCTTAATGAGCAGTTCTTC
D gene: .; clone size: .; J gene: TRBJ2-5; V gene: TRBV25-1; CDR3 protein: CASSDSGRPEETQYF; CDR3 DNA: TGTGCCAGCAGTGATAGCGGCAGGCCAGAAGAGACCCAGTACTTC
D gene: .; clone size: .; J gene: TRBJ1-2; V gene: TRBV19; CDR3 protein: CASSMWVSYGYTF; CDR3 DNA: TGTGCCAGTAGTATGTGGGTTAGCTATGGCTACACCTTC
D gene: .; clone size: .; J gene: TRBJ1-2; V gene: TRBV6-5; CDR3 protein: CASSYSGGGGYTF; CDR3 DNA: TGTGCCAGCAGTTACTCAGGCGGGGGTGGCTACACCTTC
D gene: .; clone size: many; J gene: TRBJ2-3; V gene: TRBV5-4; CDR3 protein: CASSLPGTDTQYF; CDR3 DNA: TGTGCCAGCAGTTTACCGGGAACAGATACGCAGTATTTT
D gene: TRBD1; clone size: .; J gene: TRBJ1-4; V gene: TRBV5-6; CDR3 protein: CASSLTGGKEKLFF; CDR3 DNA: TGTGCCAGCAGCCTGACAGGGGGCAAAGAAAAACTGTTTTTT
D gene: TRBD1; clone size: few; J gene: TRBJ2-3; V gene: TRBV6-4; CDR3 protein: CASSDGSGGADTQYF; CDR3 DNA: TGTGCCAGCAGTGACGGGTCAGGGGGCGCAGATACGCAGTATTTT
D gene: .; clone size: .; J gene: TRBJ2-7; V gene: TRBV25-1; CDR3 protein: CASSEHRAGVDEQYF; CDR3 DNA: TGTGCCAGCAGTGAACACAGGGCTGGAGTCGACGAGCAGTACTTC
D gene: TRBD1; clone size: .; J gene: TRBJ2-2; V gene: TRBV7-2; CDR3 protein: CASSRGQDTGELFF; CDR3 DNA: TGTGCCAGCAGCCGCGGACAGGACACCGGGGAGCTGTTTTTT
D gene: .; clone size: .; J gene: TRBJ2-5; V gene: TRBV7-2; CDR3 protein: CASSLATGTQYF; CDR3 DNA: TGTGCCAGCAGCTTAGCGACGGGAACACAGTACTTC